This T cell receptor beta chain was identified during a study of metastatic and nonmetastatic thyroid tumors. Patients were all untreated before their thyroid surgery. TCRdb reanalyzed the PCR reads with MiXCR. Here the sample spans roughly 15,000 clones, about an eighth being singletons. This CDR3 region has 15 residues. The V and J ends lost 0 bases and 5 bases respectively, with 13 bases between them. Per germline, CDR1 SEHNR and CDR2 FQNEAQ (reference sequence). This clone was detected ten times or more. Other DNA sequences in the sample encode the same CDR3. The sequencing input was blood. The receptor comes from a female donor with papillary thyroid cancer or a benign thyroid nodule (not recorded which). Some clones in this sample may be carry-over from other donors' samples. The rearrangement joins TRBV7-9 to TRBJ2-5, with a tentative D call TRBD2 (6 bases). The CDR3, as DNA: TGTGCCAGCAGCTTAGCATCACTAGCTCGGGAGACCCAGTACTTC. Protein product: CASSLASLARETQYF. The whole variable domain, remainder taken from reference TRBV7-9 and TRBJ2-5, is DTGVSQNPRHKITKRGQNVTFRCDPISEHNRLYWYRQTLGQGPEFLTYFQNEAQLEKSRLLSDRFSAERPKGSFSTLEIQRTEQGDSAMYLCASSLASLARETQYFGPGTRLLVL.